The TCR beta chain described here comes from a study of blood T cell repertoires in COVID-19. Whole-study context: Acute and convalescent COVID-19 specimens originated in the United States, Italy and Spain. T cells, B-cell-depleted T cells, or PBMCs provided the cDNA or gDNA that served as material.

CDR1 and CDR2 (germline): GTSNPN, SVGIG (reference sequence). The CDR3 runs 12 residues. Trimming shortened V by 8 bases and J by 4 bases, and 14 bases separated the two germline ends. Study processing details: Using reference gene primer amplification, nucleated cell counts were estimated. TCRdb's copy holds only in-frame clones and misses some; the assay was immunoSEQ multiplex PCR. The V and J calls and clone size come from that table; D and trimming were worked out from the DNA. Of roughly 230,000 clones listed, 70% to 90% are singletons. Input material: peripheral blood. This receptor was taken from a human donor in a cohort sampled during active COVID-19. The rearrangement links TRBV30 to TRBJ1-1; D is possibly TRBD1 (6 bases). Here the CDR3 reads CAGNRDSTEAFF. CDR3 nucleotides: TGTGCCGGAAACAGGGATAGCACTGAAGCTTTCTTT.